This entry lists 15 T cell receptor beta chains sequenced from one sample in a study of cytomegalovirus exposure and HLA in healthy donors. The primer mix had 60 Vbeta and 13 Jbeta primers. The method was immunoSEQ multiplex PCR; TCRdb's version includes in-frame clones alone and lacks a portion of them. The table lists tens of thousands of clones, roughly four fifths of them singletons. The sequenced sample consisted of PBMCs. The receptors come from a middle-aged woman in good health and CMV-seropositive.

The rearrangement links TRBV11-2 to TRBJ2-5, with 8 positions matching TRBD1. The germline V gene encodes CDR1 SGHAT and CDR2 FQNNGV. V lost 7 bases and J lost 2; bases outside the gene matches: 9. The CDR3 is 15 amino acids. CDR3 nucleotide sequence: TGTGCCAGCACCCCTCTCGGGACAGGACAAGAGACCCAGTACTTC. Translation: CASTPLGTGQETQYF.

The J gene is TRBJ2-3, the V gene TRBV19; D perhaps matches TRBD2 (6 bases). Per germline, CDR1 LNHDA and CDR2 SQIVND (reference sequence). The germline V and J ends were trimmed by 6 bases and 2 bases, with 15 bases remaining between them. The CDR3 has 15 amino acids. This CDR3 reads CASSLLSSVTDTQYF. CDR3 nucleotides: TGTGCCAGTAGCCTCCTATCTAGCGTCACAGATACGCAGTATTTT.

The chain combines TRBV4-1 with TRBJ2-7, with TRBD1 matching 9 bases. CDR1 is MGHRA and CDR2 is YSYEKL in the germline V gene. The CDR3 runs 15 residues. V shed 4 bases and J 5 bases; nucleotides not matched to a gene: 9. The CDR3 region has the DNA TGCGCCAGCAGCCGATCCGTACAGGGGGCGGACGAGCAGTACTTC. It encodes CASSRSVQGADEQYF.

The genes are TRBV6-5 and TRBJ2-7, with D tentatively TRBD1 (5 bases). Trimming left V 7 bases short and J 4 bases short, with 14 bases between. The germline V gene encodes CDR1 MNHEY and CDR2 SVGAGI. This CDR3 spans 13 amino acids. The CDR3 DNA reads as TGTGCCAGCAACGCCGGTGGGGCATACGAGCAGTACTTC. Amino acids: CASNAGGAYEQYF.

The V call is TRBV11-2, the J call TRBJ2-3, with 10 bases fitting TRBD2. Germline loops: CDR1 SGHAT, CDR2 FQNNGV. J gave up 11 bases and V 5 bases, and 13 bases lay outside the gene matches. This CDR3 is 15 amino acids long. CDR3 amino acids: CASSALGLADLKQYF. The CDR3 DNA is TGTGCCAGCAGCGCCCTTGGACTAGCGGACTTAAAGCAGTATTTT.

The chain recombines TRBV30 with TRBJ2-1; TRBD2 agrees at 11 bases. V was clipped by 0 bases and J by 4 bases; unmatched bases: 5. CDR1 and CDR2 (germline): GTSNPN, SVGIG (reference sequence). The CDR3 extends over 16 amino acids. The CDR3 here is CAWSVRLAGHYNEQFF. CDR3 DNA: TGTGCCTGGAGTGTACGACTAGCGGGACATTACAATGAGCAGTTCTTC.

The V call is TRBV6-5, the J call TRBJ2-2; D ambiguous. The germline V gene encodes CDR1 MNHEY and CDR2 SVGAGI. Deletions cut 2 bases from V and 7 bases from J, with 8 bases between. This CDR3 is 13 amino acids long. Here the CDR3 DNA reads TGTGCCAGCAGTTACGGTCCGGGCGGGGAGCTGTTTTTT. It translates to CASSYGPGGELFF.

This clone has just one count. The gene calls are TRBV9 and TRBJ2-3; 14 positions agree with TRBD2. This CDR3 contains 15 residues. CDR1 and CDR2 (germline): SGDLS, YYNGEE. V lost 3 bases to trimming and J lost 6 bases; unmatched junction nucleotides: 3. This chain's CDR3 is CASSGLAGGPDTQYF. The CDR3 DNA is TGTGCCAGCAGCGGACTAGCGGGAGGGCCTGATACGCAGTATTTT. Drawing the rest from reference TRBV9 and TRBJ2-3, the complete variable domain is DSGVTQTPKHLITATGQRVTLRCSPRSGDLSVYWYQQSLDQGLQFLIQYYNGEERAKGNILERFSAQQFPDLHSELNLSSLELGDSALYFCASSGLAGGPDTQYFGPGTRLTVL.

The rearrangement uses TRBV7-2 and TRBJ2-2; TRBD1 is a possible D gene (6 bases). There are 15 residues in the CDR3. Per germline, CDR1 SGHTA and CDR2 FQGNSA. Trimming cost V 5 bases and J 4 bases, with 14 bases left between them. CDR3 in DNA: TGTGCCAGCAGCCAAGGGGGACAAGTCACCGGGGAGCTGTTTTTT. It is translated as CASSQGGQVTGELFF.

The V call is TRBV6-6, the J call TRBJ2-3; perhaps TRBD2 as D (5 bases). Germline CDR1 MNHNY, CDR2 SVGAGI (reference sequence). The CDR3 consists of 15 residues. Trimming took 6 bases from V and 3 from J, leaving 16 bases between them. The CDR3 region is CASRGRGSTTDTQYF. The CDR3 nucleotides are TGTGCCAGCAGAGGGAGAGGGAGTACAACAGATACGCAGTATTTT.

V gene TRBV20-1 combines with J gene TRBJ2-3, with D hard to call. V lost 3 bases and J 5 bases, leaving 6 bases between the germline ends. Germline V gene data show CDR1 as DFQATT and CDR2 as SNEGSKA (reference sequence). The CDR3 has 11 amino acids. The CDR3 loop is CSASFLDTQYF. The CDR3 DNA reads as TGCAGTGCTAGTTTTCTAGATACGCAGTATTTT.

The chain's CDR3 is CASSLNRGGYGYTF. In DNA form, the CDR3 reads TGTGCCAGCAGTTTAAACAGGGGGGGGTATGGCTACACCTTC. This chain connects TRBV27 to TRBJ1-2; 8 nucleotides line up with TRBD1. J gave up 5 bases and V 2 bases, and 4 bases lay outside the gene matches. Germline V gives CDR1 MNHEY, CDR2 SMNVEV (reference sequence). The CDR3 is 14 amino acids.

The rearrangement joins TRBV7-9 to TRBJ2-5; 7 bases align to TRBD1. Trimming cost V 5 bases and J 3 bases; bases outside gene matches: 6. Germline CDR1 SEHNR, CDR2 FQNEAQ (reference sequence). This CDR3 is 14 amino acids long. The CDR3 DNA reads as TGTGCCAGCAGCCAAGCCGGGACAGAAGAGACCCAGTACTTC. Translated: CASSQAGTEETQYF.

The chain carries TRBV7-2 and TRBJ2-1, with D perhaps matching TRBD1 (6 bases). Trimming took 6 bases from V and 0 from J, leaving 12 bases between them. This CDR3 comprises 15 residues. Germline CDR1 reads SGHTA; CDR2 reads FQGNSA. The CDR3 region is CASRVDRSSYNEQFF. DNA for the CDR3: TGTGCCAGCAGAGTTGACAGGAGCTCCTACAATGAGCAGTTCTTC.

The chain couples TRBV7-6 to TRBJ2-5, with 9 bases matching TRBD1. The CDR3 contains 15 residues. Germline V lookup: CDR1 SGHVS, CDR2 FNYEAQ. V lost 4 bases to trimming and J lost 4 bases; unmatched junction nucleotides: 7. CDR3 sequence: CASSSWDREGETQYF. As DNA, the CDR3 is TGTGCCAGCAGCTCTTGGGACAGGGAGGGAGAGACCCAGTACTTC.